This T cell receptor beta chain is from a study of cytomegalovirus exposure and HLA in healthy donors. As for this clone: Its antigen is still unknown.

Notes on the study in general: A later analysis reportedly identified an Asian-associated ancestry cluster as carrying fewer N-insertions than the roughly 600-donor mean. In a later analysis, most CMV-associated TCR beta chains appeared HLA-restricted. According to an earlier analysis, most TCR beta V segments yielded productive rearrangements about 87% or about 30% of the time.

In germline, CDR1 is MGHRA, CDR2 YSYEKL. The CDR3 sequence is 15 residues long. The trim removed 6 bases at V and 3 bases at J, leaving 7 bases unmatched. It was with 60 Vbeta and 13 Jbeta primers that the PCR ran. Methods used by the authors: Tens of millions of unique TCR beta chains, roughly 10 million shared, were counted in a later analysis. Using immunoSEQ multiplex PCR, the repertoire was profiled, and TCRdb retains in-frame clones only, with some absent. V and J calls and clone size are copied from that table; D and trimming were computed from the DNA. Of some 140,000 clones in the sample, less than 85% were seen once.

The V and J genes are TRBV4-1 and TRBJ2-3; 9 nucleotides line up with TRBD1. This clonotype originated in a man aged 35-49 years in good health and CMV-seronegative. The sequencing sample was made of PBMCs. The CDR3 loop is CASRPGQGTTDTQYF. The CDR3 DNA sequence: TGCGCCAGCAGGCCGGGACAGGGTACAACAGATACGCAGTATTTT.